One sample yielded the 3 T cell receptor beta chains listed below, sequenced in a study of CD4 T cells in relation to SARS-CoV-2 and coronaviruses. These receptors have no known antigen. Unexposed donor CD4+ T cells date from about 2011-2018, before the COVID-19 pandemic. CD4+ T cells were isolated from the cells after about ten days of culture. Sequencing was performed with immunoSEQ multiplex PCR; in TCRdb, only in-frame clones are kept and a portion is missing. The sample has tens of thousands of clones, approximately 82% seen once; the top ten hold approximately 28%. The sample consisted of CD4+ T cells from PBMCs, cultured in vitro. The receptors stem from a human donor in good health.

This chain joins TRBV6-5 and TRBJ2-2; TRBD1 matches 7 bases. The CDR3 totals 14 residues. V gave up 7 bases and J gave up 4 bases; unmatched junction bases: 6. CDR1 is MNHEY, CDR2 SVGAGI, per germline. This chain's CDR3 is CASIATGFTGELFF. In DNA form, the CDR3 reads TGTGCCAGCATAGCGACAGGGTTCACCGGGGAGCTGTTTTTT.

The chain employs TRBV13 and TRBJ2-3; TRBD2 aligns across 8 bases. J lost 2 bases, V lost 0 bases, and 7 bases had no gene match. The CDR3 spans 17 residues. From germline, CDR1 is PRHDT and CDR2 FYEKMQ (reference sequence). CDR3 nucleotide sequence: TGTGCCAGCAGCTTAGGGCCCACGGGACTAGACACAGATACGCAGTATTTT. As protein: CASSLGPTGLDTDTQYF.

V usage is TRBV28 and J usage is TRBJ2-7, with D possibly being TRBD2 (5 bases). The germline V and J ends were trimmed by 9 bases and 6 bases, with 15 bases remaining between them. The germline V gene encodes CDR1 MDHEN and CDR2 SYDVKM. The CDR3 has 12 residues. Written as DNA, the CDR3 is TGTGCCAGTGAGGGTTACGGTAGCGAGCAGTACTTC. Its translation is CASEGYGSEQYF.